The present TCR beta chain was sequenced within a study of blood T cell repertoires in COVID-19. Study overall: Samples taken during acute and convalescent COVID-19 were collected in the United States, Italy and Spain. PBMCs, B-cell-depleted T cells, or T cells were the source of the cDNA or gDNA that made up the material.

Enrolled through a virtual design, the participants were between roughly 18 and 89 years of age and came from 24 US areas. Original analysis: Reference gene primer amplification in the assay estimated nucleated cell counts. Clones were read by immunoSEQ multiplex PCR, and TCRdb kept only the in-frame ones, dropping some. V, J and clone size were drawn from that table, and D and trimming were deduced from the DNA. The data contain roughly 250,000 clones, about nine tenths of them seen just once; the ten biggest clones take up 2.3%. CDR3 size: 14 residues. V lost 5 bases to trimming and J lost 0 bases, with 9 bases between them. Germline V gene lookup returns CDR1 MNHEY and CDR2 SVGAGI.

Sample: PBMCs or T cells enriched from blood (not recorded which). This clonotype originated in a woman in her thirties or forties with acute COVID-19. The chain combines TRBV6-5 with TRBJ2-3; possibly TRBD1 for D (6 bases). Here the CDR3 reads CASSRGTSTDTQYF. The CDR3 DNA follows: TGTGCCAGCAGTAGGGGGACCAGCACAGATACGCAGTATTTT.